A selection of T cell receptor beta chains follows, all from one sample in a study of blood T cell repertoires in COVID-19. Using immunoSEQ multiplex PCR, the repertoire was profiled, and TCRdb retains in-frame clones only, with some absent. The profile covers about 260,000 clones, with about 90% appearing a single time and 0.87% taken by the ten largest. Sequenced material: PBMCs or T cells enriched from blood (not recorded which). Every receptor here comes from a man aged 50 or older who had been exposed to COVID-19. Both conserved end residues are part of each CDR3. The order of the fields is clone size, D gene, V gene, J gene, CDR3 DNA, CDR3 protein. D genes are given only for firm matches. Clone size is stated in some rows and not others, as once, few, many or a class when expanded.

>-|TRBD1|TRBV13|TRBJ1-6
TGTGCCAGCACCAACAGGGGAGGTTCACCCCTCCACTTT
CASTNRGGSPLHF
>-|-|TRBV10-3|TRBJ2-1
TGTGCCATCAGTGAGTGGGGAGAAGAGCAGTTCTTC
CAISEWGEEQFF
>-|TRBD1|TRBV5-1|TRBJ1-4
TGCGCCAGCAGCCTGGATAGGGGGACAGGGGATGAAAAACTGTTTTTT
CASSLDRGTGDEKLFF
>-|-|TRBV14|TRBJ2-3
TGTGCCAGCAGCCCGCGAGAGATCCCGCACGATACGCAGTATTTT
CASSPREIPHDTQYF
>-|-|TRBV27|TRBJ2-1
TGTGCCAGTATGGACAGTCTATACAATGAGCAGTTCTTC
CASMDSLYNEQFF
>-|-|TRBV5-1|TRBJ2-5
TGCGCCAGCAGCTTGGGCCGGGAAGAGACCCAGTACTTC
CASSLGREETQYF
>once|TRBD2|TRBV7-3|TRBJ2-1
TGTGCCAGCAGCACTAGCGGGGGGGCCAGTGAGCAGTTCTTC
CASSTSGGASEQFF
>-|TRBD1|TRBV3-1/TRBV3-2|TRBJ2-1
TGTGCCAGCAGCCATACGACAGGGAAGCAGTTCTTC
CASSHTTGKQFF
>-|-|TRBV5-1|TRBJ2-6
TGCGCCAGCAGCTTAGCCGTTTCTGGGGCCAACGTCCTGACTTTC
CASSLAVSGANVLTF
>-|TRBD1|TRBV4-2|TRBJ2-7
TGTGCCAGCAGCCAAGTAGGGACAGGCGTCTACGAGCAGTACTTC
CASSQVGTGVYEQYF
>-|-|TRBV21-1|TRBJ1-3
TGTGCCAGCAGCAAAGGGACAGGTACGGTGTCTGGAAACACCATATATTTT
CASSKGTGTVSGNTIYF
>-|-|TRBV2|TRBJ1-6
TGTGCCAGCAGTCCCACAGGGAACAATTCACCCCTCCACTTT
CASSPTGNNSPLHF
>-|TRBD1|TRBV28|TRBJ1-2
TGTGCCAGCAGACCGGGACAGGGGGTGAAGGGCTACACCTTC
CASRPGQGVKGYTF
>-|-|TRBV12-5|TRBJ2-6
TGTGCTAGTGCTCGGAACGGGTTCGGGGCCAACGTCCTGACTTTC
CASARNGFGANVLTF
>-|-|TRBV9|TRBJ2-7
TGTGCCAGCAGCGTCGGTGGGACACCTTGGGAGCAGTACTTC
CASSVGGTPWEQYF
>-|-|TRBV7-6|TRBJ1-3
TGTGCCAGCAGCTTAGCTGGCAGATCATTCTCTGGAAACACCATATATTTT
CASSLAGRSFSGNTIYF
>-|TRBD1|TRBV2|TRBJ2-1
TGTGCCAGCAGTGCTAGGGACAGGGGTTACAATGAGCAGTTCTTC
CASSARDRGYNEQFF